The present T cell receptor (beta chain) was sequenced within a study of post-analysis software for immune sequencing data. Whole-study findings and limits: TRBV5-6, TRBV5-1 and TRBV20-1 belonged to a set of roughly 5 TRBV segments that were more frequent in patients than controls.

V was pared by 5 bases and J by 2 bases, with 11 bases between. This CDR3 comprises 13 residues. Germline V gene sequence: CDR1 DFQATT, CDR2 SNEGSKA (reference sequence). Presence of unique molecular identifiers characterized the TCR beta cDNA libraries. TCRdb independently ran MiXCR on the PCR reads; one entry per CDR3 protein. This sample yields hundreds of thousands of distinct CDR3 sequences, of which approximately 37% are seen a single time; 6% to 9% belongs to the top ten. Of note for this clonotype: Its antigen remains unknown.

This chain links TRBV20-1 with TRBJ2-3, with a tentative D call TRBD2 (5 bases). The sample comprised blood. The receptor was isolated from a girl aged 2 to 10 with multiple sclerosis. CDR3 amino acids: CSAPGGNTDTQYF. The CDR3 region has the DNA TGCAGTGCTCCAGGAGGCAACACAGATACGCAGTATTTT.